These 31 T cell receptor beta chains were all obtained from the same sample, sequenced in a study of response to subunit inactivated influenza vaccine. TCRdb reanalysed the RT-PCR reads using MiXCR and keeps one entry per CDR3 protein. The table lists about 500,000 distinct CDR3 sequences, about 15% of them singletons. This material consisted of CD4+ T cells sorted from PBMCs, taken around 25 months after vaccination. The receptor source for this set is a man aged 50 to 69 who received an inactivated influenza vaccine.

V usage is TRBV29-1 and J usage is TRBJ2-5; 11 positions agree with TRBD1. CDR1 SQVTM and CDR2 ANQGSEA come from the germline V gene. The CDR3 has 14 residues. With 6 bases clipped from V and 1 base from J, the junction kept 4 bases outside the gene matches. The CDR3 nucleotides read TGCAGCGTCCTGGGACAGGGGGTCCAAGAGACCCAGTACTTC. Amino acid sequence: CSVLGQGVQETQYF.

In its sample, this clonotype was seen a few times. The chain is built from TRBV3-1 and TRBJ2-1; 13 nucleotides align to TRBD2. Germline V gene sequence: CDR1 LGHDT, CDR2 YNNKEL (reference sequence). The V and J ends lost 2 bases and 9 bases, in that order; junction bases with no gene match: 10. The CDR3 sequence is 17 residues long. CDR3 protein: CASSQRGTSGVRFEQFF. The CDR3 DNA sequence: TGTGCCAGCAGCCAACGAGGGACTAGCGGGGTGAGGTTTGAGCAGTTCTTC.

This clonotype was recorded a few times. The chain joins TRBV20-1 to TRBJ1-5; 8 bases line up with TRBD1. Germline V gene sequence: CDR1 DFQATT, CDR2 SNEGSKA (reference sequence). Trimming at V came to 1 base and at J to 6 bases, leaving 5 bases not matched to a gene. This CDR3 has 14 amino acids. This CDR3 is CSARASRGLQPQHF. The CDR3 DNA follows: TGCAGTGCTAGAGCCAGCAGGGGGCTTCAGCCCCAGCATTTT.

This clonotype was seen more than once but under ten times. V usage is TRBV12-3 or TRBV12-4 and J usage is TRBJ2-3, with 15 positions matching TRBD2. J was trimmed by 10 bases and V by 6 bases; bases with no gene match: 5. The CDR3 totals 14 residues. CDR3 nucleotide sequence: TGTGCCAGCAGAACAGGGACTAGCGGGGGGCCGCAGTATTTT. As protein: CASRTGTSGGPQYF.

V gene TRBV3-1 combines with J gene TRBJ1-1, with D maybe TRBD1 (5 bases). The CDR3 is 15 amino acids. CDR1 is LGHDT, CDR2 YNNKEL, per germline (reference sequence). V lost 3 bases and J 2 bases, leaving 13 bases between the germline ends. The CDR3 is CASSQGTQPNTEAFF. The CDR3 nucleotides are TGTGCCAGCAGCCAGGGGACCCAGCCTAACACTGAAGCTTTCTTT.

This clonotype was counted at least ten times. V and J are TRBV6-2 or TRBV6-3 and TRBJ2-1; 7 nucleotides align to TRBD1. The trim removed 2 bases at V and 3 bases at J, leaving 4 bases unmatched. The germline gives CDR1 MNHEY, CDR2 SVGEGT. The length of the CDR3 is 15 residues. The CDR3 sequence: CASSYNRGIYNEQFF. CDR3 bases: TGTGCCAGCAGTTACAACAGGGGCATCTACAATGAGCAGTTCTTC.

V usage is TRBV24-1 and J usage is TRBJ2-1; 7 bases line up with TRBD1. Germline V gene data show CDR1 as KGHDR and CDR2 as SFDVKD. There are 14 residues in the CDR3. The J segment lost 4 bases and the V segment lost 5 bases, leaving 4 bases of the junction unmatched. The CDR3 here is CATSGMDRYNEQFF. DNA for the CDR3: TGTGCCACCAGTGGGATGGACAGGTACAATGAGCAGTTCTTC.

As concerns this clonotype: The junction departs from germline at one end; a sequencing error may be responsible. This chain links TRBV7-9 with TRBJ1-2, with 9 bases aligning to TRBD1. The CDR3 is 14 amino acids. Germline assignment: CDR1 SEHNR and CDR2 FQNEAQ (reference sequence). DNA for the CDR3: TGTGCCAGCAGCGTAGCCGGGACAGGGTTTGGCTACACCTTC. As protein: CASSVAGTGFGYTF.

This clonotype occurred many times. This rearrangement joins TRBV5-1 to TRBJ2-5; 8 positions agree with TRBD1. Per the germline V gene, CDR1 is SGHRS and CDR2 is YFSETQ. The CDR3 is made up of 14 amino acids. J gave up 2 bases and V 2 bases, and 2 bases lay outside the gene matches. The CDR3 sequence: CASSFDRGQETQYF. CDR3 sequence (DNA): TGCGCCAGCAGCTTTGACAGGGGTCAAGAGACCCAGTACTTC.

V usage is TRBV2 and J usage is TRBJ2-3, with 10 bases fitting TRBD2. Germline CDR1 SNHLY, CDR2 FYNNEI. The CDR3 runs to 15 residues. Germline trimming cut 6 bases from V and 4 bases from J; bases unmatched to any gene: 7. In DNA, the CDR3 is TGTGCCAGCAGACGAGCGGGAGGGACCCCAGATACGCAGTATTTT. Translated: CASRRAGGTPDTQYF.

The chain has TRBV6-1 and TRBJ2-5; D may be TRBD1 (5 bases). The germline V and J ends were trimmed by 3 bases and 6 bases, with 11 bases remaining between them. The CDR3 runs to 13 residues. Germline V CDR1 and CDR2: MNHNS, SASEGT. The CDR3 DNA follows: TGTGCCAGCAGTGAGCAGGGAACGCAGACCCAGTACTTC. It encodes CASSEQGTQTQYF.

The sample holds a few counts of this clonotype. This chain connects TRBV3-1 to TRBJ2-1, with TRBD2 matching over 9 bases. V dropped 4 bases and J dropped 5; count of bases not matched to a gene: 6. CDR1 is LGHDT, CDR2 YNNKEL, per germline (reference sequence). The CDR3 runs 15 residues. CDR3: CASSPQRGVHNEQFF. The CDR3 coding sequence is TGTGCCAGCAGCCCCCAGCGGGGGGTCCACAATGAGCAGTTCTTC.

There are a few counts of this clonotype. This chain links TRBV4-2 with TRBJ2-3; the D gene is possibly TRBD2 (7 bases). V dropped 1 base and J dropped 3 bases, with 11 bases sitting between them. The CDR3 is made up of 15 amino acids. The V gene's germline CDR1 is LGHNA and CDR2 YNFKEQ. As DNA, the CDR3 is TGTGCCAGCAGCCAAGCGGCGGGGGCTACAGATACGCAGTATTTT. Amino acid sequence: CASSQAAGATDTQYF.

The J gene is TRBJ2-5, the V gene TRBV5-1; tentative D call: TRBD2 (7 bases). V lost 5 bases, J lost 1 base, and 18 bases lay in between. Germline CDR1 is SGHRS and CDR2 is YFSETQ. The CDR3 consists of 16 residues. The CDR3 DNA reads as TGCGCCAGCAGTAACGGGGGGCCTCTTTTCCAAGAGACCCAGTACTTC. Translation: CASSNGGPLFQETQYF.

This clonotype was seen ten or more times. This chain links TRBV6-1 with TRBJ1-6, with D perhaps TRBD1 (6 bases). The CDR3 has 17 residues. Germline V gene sequence: CDR1 MNHNS, CDR2 SASEGT. V dropped 6 bases and J dropped 10 bases, with 25 bases sitting between them. This chain's CDR3 is CASRTRIQTGLASPLHF. Here the CDR3 DNA reads TGTGCCAGCAGAACCAGGATCCAGACAGGCCTCGCCTCACCCCTCCACTTT.

This clonotype was detected only a few times. The gene calls are TRBV6-6 and TRBJ1-5; D is ambiguous. V gave up 7 bases and J gave up 2 bases, with 6 bases separating them. This CDR3 spans 12 amino acids. Germline V lookup: CDR1 MNHNY, CDR2 SVGAGI (reference sequence). This CDR3 is CASNGGNQPQHF. CDR3 DNA sequence: TGTGCCAGCAACGGCGGCAATCAGCCCCAGCATTTT.

The rearrangement joins TRBV7-9 to TRBJ1-2; perhaps TRBD1 as D (5 bases). The V end was cut by 0 bases, the J end by 8 bases, with 7 bases between. The germline V gene encodes CDR1 SEHNR and CDR2 FQNEAQ (reference sequence). The CDR3 loop spans 12 amino acids. The CDR3 sequence is CASSLAWGGYTF. The CDR3 DNA reads as TGTGCCAGCAGCTTAGCTTGGGGCGGCTACACCTTC.

This clonotype has a handful of counts. J is TRBJ2-1 and V is TRBV20-1; D is ambiguous. Per germline, CDR1 DFQATT and CDR2 SNEGSKA (reference sequence). This CDR3 region has 12 residues. Trimming took off 0 bases at V and 3 bases at J, with 3 bases between the two ends. CDR3 residues: CSARDNYNEQFF. CDR3 nucleotide sequence: TGCAGTGCTAGAGACAACTACAATGAGCAGTTCTTC.

This clonotype was detected a few times. V and J are TRBV20-1 and TRBJ2-7; TRBD2 is a possible D gene (6 bases). There are 12 residues in the CDR3. Germline lookup yields CDR1 DFQATT and CDR2 SNEGSKA (reference sequence). V lost 4 bases to trimming and J lost 7 bases, with 14 bases between them. CDR3 sequence: CSAIRVGREQYF. Here the CDR3 DNA reads TGCAGTGCTATTAGGGTCGGGAGAGAGCAGTACTTC.

V is TRBV7-6 and J is TRBJ2-2; D call uncertain. CDR3 length: 17 residues. The germline V gene encodes CDR1 SGHVS and CDR2 FNYEAQ. V was pared by 0 bases and J by 2 bases, with 13 bases between. The CDR3 is CASSLAGSGVNTGELFF. In DNA, the CDR3 is TGTGCCAGCAGCTTAGCGGGATCCGGCGTAAACACCGGGGAGCTGTTTTTT.

This rearrangement joins TRBV2 to TRBJ2-1, with unresolved D. This CDR3 contains 12 residues. V lost 0 bases, J lost 8 bases, and 5 bases lay in between. The germline V gene has CDR1 SNHLY and CDR2 FYNNEI. The CDR3 DNA is TGTGCCAGCAGTGAAGCGAGATATGAGCAGTTCTTC. Its protein product is CASSEARYEQFF.

This clonotype has just a few counts. This chain uses TRBV28 with TRBJ2-1; a possible D gene is TRBD2 (6 bases). V gave up 2 bases and J gave up 4 bases, with 15 bases separating them. This CDR3 contains 16 residues. The germline V gene has CDR1 MDHEN and CDR2 SYDVKM. The CDR3 loop reads CASSLVGTPEYNEQFF. DNA for the CDR3: TGTGCCAGCAGTTTAGTGGGGACTCCCGAATACAATGAGCAGTTCTTC.

This clonotype showed up just a few times. The chain combines TRBV24-1 with TRBJ2-2, with D unclear. Trimming shortened V by 3 bases and J by 3 bases, and 7 bases separated the two germline ends. The CDR3 sequence is 14 residues long. Germline CDR1 reads KGHDR; CDR2 reads SFDVKD. This chain's CDR3 is CATSDADYTGELFF. CDR3 nucleotide sequence: TGTGCCACCAGTGATGCAGATTACACCGGGGAGCTGTTTTTT.

The chain carries TRBV5-1 and TRBJ1-1, with TRBD1 as a possible D gene (5 bases). The V end lost 0 bases, the J end lost 7 bases, and 10 bases lay between the germline ends. Germline V lookup: CDR1 SGHRS, CDR2 YFSETQ. The CDR3 length is 13 residues. CDR3 nucleotide sequence: TGCGCCAGCAGCTTGGCCGGGACTCGTGAAGCTTTCTTT. This translates into CASSLAGTREAFF. The variable domain in full, completed from reference TRBV5-1 and TRBJ1-1, reads KAGVTQTPRYLIKTRGQQVTLSCSPISGHRSVSWYQQTPGQGLQFLFEYFSETQRNKGNFPGRFSGRQFSNSRSEMNVSTLELGDSALYLCASSLAGTREAFFGQGTRLTVV.

The chain is built from TRBV4-1 and TRBJ2-1; 12 nucleotides align to TRBD2. The CDR3 runs to 18 residues. V trimming: 4 bases; J trimming: 8 bases; junction bases outside the gene matches: 15. The germline CDR1 and CDR2 sequences are MGHRA and YSYEKL. The CDR3: CASSPSTGLAGGPYEQFF. For the CDR3, the DNA is TGCGCCAGCAGCCCATCAACCGGGCTAGCGGGAGGGCCGTATGAGCAGTTCTTC.

The V call is TRBV27, the J call TRBJ2-7; 7 bases fit TRBD2. The CDR3 is made up of 17 amino acids. The J segment lost 2 bases and the V segment lost 4 bases, leaving 14 bases of the junction unmatched. Germline V gene data show CDR1 as MNHEY and CDR2 as SMNVEV (reference sequence). For the CDR3, the DNA is TGTGCCAGCAGTTCCCGTACTGGGACTACAACCCCCTACGAGCAGTACTTC. This codes for CASSSRTGTTTPYEQYF.

The V gene is TRBV7-2, the J gene TRBJ2-3; no clear D. Trimming stripped 2 bases from V and 0 bases from J, with 9 bases between. The CDR3 consists of 15 residues. CDR1 is SGHTA, CDR2 FQGNSA, per germline. The CDR3 nucleotides read TGTGCCAGCAGCTTAACCCAGAGTAGCACAGATACGCAGTATTTT. Translating gives CASSLTQSSTDTQYF. Full variable domain (rest looked up from reference TRBV7-2 and TRBJ2-3): GAGVSQSPSNKVTEKGKDVELRCDPISGHTALYWYRQSLGQGLEFLIYFQGNSAPDKSGLPSDRFSAERTGGSVSTLTIQRTQQEDSAVYLCASSLTQSSTDTQYFGPGTRLTVL.

CDR3 amino acids: CASSLGQGLDEQYF. For the CDR3, the DNA is TGTGCCAGCAGCTTGGGACAGGGACTCGACGAGCAGTACTTC. The chain combines TRBV5-5 with TRBJ2-7; possibly TRBD1 for D (7 bases). The germline V gene encodes CDR1 SGHKS and CDR2 YYEKEE (reference sequence). The CDR3 spans 14 residues. Trimming took 0 bases from V and 5 from J, leaving 12 bases between them.

This clonotype came up many times. The chain uses TRBV25-1 and TRBJ2-7; D ambiguous. The CDR3 consists of 10 residues. Germline lookup yields CDR1 MGHDK and CDR2 SYGVNS. Trimming stripped 8 bases from V and 4 bases from J, with 6 bases between. Here the CDR3 DNA reads TGTGCCAGCGGGGAATACGAGCAGTACTTC. This sequence encodes CASGEYEQYF.

This clonotype was counted only a few times. The gene calls are TRBV10-3 and TRBJ2-1; D might be TRBD1 or TRBD2, each matching 5 bases. Trimming shortened V by 5 bases and J by 5 bases, and 7 bases separated the two germline ends. The CDR3 is 12 residues long. Germline loops: CDR1 ENHRY, CDR2 SYGVKD. CDR3 DNA sequence: TGTGCCATCAGTTCGGGACACAATGAGCAGTTCTTC. This gives the protein CAISSGHNEQFF.

This clonotype was observed many times. The V and J genes are TRBV12-3 or TRBV12-4 and TRBJ2-3; D is perhaps TRBD1 or TRBD2 (5 bases each). The V and J ends lost 5 bases and 5 bases respectively, with 14 bases between them. The CDR3 totals 14 residues. The CDR3 protein is CASSRLGAGDTQYF. In nucleotides, the CDR3 is TGTGCCAGCAGTCGTCTCGGGGCGGGAGATACGCAGTATTTT.